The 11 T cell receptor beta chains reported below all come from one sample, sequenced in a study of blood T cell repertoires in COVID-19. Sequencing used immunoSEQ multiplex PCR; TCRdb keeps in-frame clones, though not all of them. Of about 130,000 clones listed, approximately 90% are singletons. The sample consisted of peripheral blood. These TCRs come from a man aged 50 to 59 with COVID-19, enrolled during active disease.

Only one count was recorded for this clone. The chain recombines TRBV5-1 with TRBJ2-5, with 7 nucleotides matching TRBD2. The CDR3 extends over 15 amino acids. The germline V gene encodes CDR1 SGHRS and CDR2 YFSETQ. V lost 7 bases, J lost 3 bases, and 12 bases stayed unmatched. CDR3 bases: TGCGCCAGCCAATGGACTAGTTGGAGGGAAGAGACCCAGTACTTC. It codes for CASQWTSWREETQYF.

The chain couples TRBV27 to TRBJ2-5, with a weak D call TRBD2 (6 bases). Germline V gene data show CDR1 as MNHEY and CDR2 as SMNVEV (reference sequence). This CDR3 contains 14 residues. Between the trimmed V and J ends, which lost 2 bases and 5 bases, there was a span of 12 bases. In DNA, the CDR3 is TGTGCCAGCAGTTTAGCGGGATTCAGTGAGACCCAGTACTTC. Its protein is CASSLAGFSETQYF.

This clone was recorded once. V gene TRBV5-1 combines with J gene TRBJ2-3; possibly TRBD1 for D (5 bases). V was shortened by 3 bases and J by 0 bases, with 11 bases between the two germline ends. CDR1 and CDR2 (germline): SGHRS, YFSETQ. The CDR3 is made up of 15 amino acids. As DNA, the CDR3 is TGCGCCAGCAGCTCGGACATCCCAAGCACAGATACGCAGTATTTT. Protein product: CASSSDIPSTDTQYF.

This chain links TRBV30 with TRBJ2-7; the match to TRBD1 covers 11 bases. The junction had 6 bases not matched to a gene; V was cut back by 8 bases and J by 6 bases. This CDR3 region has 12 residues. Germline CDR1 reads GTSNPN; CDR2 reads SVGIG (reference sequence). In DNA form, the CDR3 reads TGTGCCCTCGGGACAGGGGGGCGCGAGCAGTACTTC. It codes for CALGTGGREQYF.

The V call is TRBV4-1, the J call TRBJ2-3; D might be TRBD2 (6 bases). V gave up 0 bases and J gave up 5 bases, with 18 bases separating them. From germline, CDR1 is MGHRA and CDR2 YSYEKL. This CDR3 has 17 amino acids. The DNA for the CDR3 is TGCGCCAGCAGCCAAGATAAATGGCCTAGCGTGGTAGATACGCAGTATTTT. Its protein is CASSQDKWPSVVDTQYF.

The CDR3 DNA reads TGTGCCAGTAGTCGGGCGGGAGGCGGCAATGAGCAGTTCTTC. It is translated as CASSRAGGGNEQFF. The chain joins TRBV19 to TRBJ2-1, with 8 bases that match TRBD2. CDR3 length: 14 residues. Germline V gene data show CDR1 as LNHDA and CDR2 as SQIVND (reference sequence). Losses at the gene ends were 5 bases for V and 6 bases for J; bases not matched to a gene: 6.

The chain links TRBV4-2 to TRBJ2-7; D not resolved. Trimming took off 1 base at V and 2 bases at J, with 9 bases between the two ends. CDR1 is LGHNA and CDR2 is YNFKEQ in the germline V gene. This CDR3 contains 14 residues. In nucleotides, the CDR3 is TGTGCCAGCAGCCAAGGGCACCTTACCTACGAGCAGTACTTC. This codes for CASSQGHLTYEQYF.

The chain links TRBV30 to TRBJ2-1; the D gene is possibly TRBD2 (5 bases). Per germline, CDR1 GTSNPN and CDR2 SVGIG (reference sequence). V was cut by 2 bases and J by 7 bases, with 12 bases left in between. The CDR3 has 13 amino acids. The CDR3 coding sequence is TGTGCCTGGAGTACACGGACTGGAAATGAGCAGTTCTTC. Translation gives CAWSTRTGNEQFF.

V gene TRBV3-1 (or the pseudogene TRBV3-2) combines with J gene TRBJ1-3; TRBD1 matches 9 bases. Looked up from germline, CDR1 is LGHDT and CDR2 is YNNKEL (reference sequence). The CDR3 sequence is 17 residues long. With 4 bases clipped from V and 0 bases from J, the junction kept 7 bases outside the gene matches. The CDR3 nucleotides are TGTGCCAGCAGCCCTCGGACAGGGGAGAGCTCTGGAAACACCATATATTTT. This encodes CASSPRTGESSGNTIYF.

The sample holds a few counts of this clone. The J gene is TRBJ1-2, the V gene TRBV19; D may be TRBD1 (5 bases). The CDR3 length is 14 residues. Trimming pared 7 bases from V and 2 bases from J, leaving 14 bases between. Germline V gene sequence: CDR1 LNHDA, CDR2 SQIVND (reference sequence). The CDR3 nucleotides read TGTGCCAGTACCTATCGTGACAGAAACTATGGCTACACCTTC. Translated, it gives CASTYRDRNYGYTF.

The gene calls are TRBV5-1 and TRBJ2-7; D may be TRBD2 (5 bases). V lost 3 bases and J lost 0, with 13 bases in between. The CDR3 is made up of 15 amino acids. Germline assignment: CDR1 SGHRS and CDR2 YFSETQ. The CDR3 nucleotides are TGCGCCAGCAGCTCCCAGACGGGGAGCTCCTACGAGCAGTACTTC. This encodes CASSSQTGSSYEQYF.